Included here is one T cell receptor beta chain sequence, with context. What it binds is not known. Stated treatment: roughly ten-day PBMC culture with coronavirus spike peptide pools or control peptides (ViraFEST assay). The collection of CD4+ T cells from the unexposed donor took place before the COVID-19 pandemic (2011-2018). After culture for about ten days, isolation of CD4+ T cells was performed by negative selection. Whenever cell numbers allowed, CD4+ T cells from unexposed donors were probed with SARS-CoV-2 S/N and four cold-coronavirus spikes. This entry is derived from a study of vaccination and CD4 T cells after COVID-19. Points from the study as a whole: The study found median SARS-CoV-2-reactive clonotypes rising from about 22 to 38, not significantly. Relatively few convalescent patients and no early post-infection timepoints were analyzed.

Germline values: CDR1 SGHNT, CDR2 YYREEE (reference sequence). The CDR3 is 16 amino acids. Germline trimming cut 4 bases from V and 7 bases from J; bases unmatched to any gene: 16. Oncomine TCR Beta short-read sequencing was applied to DNA from cultured CD4+ T cells. TCRdb reanalysed the PCR reads using MiXCR and keeps one entry per CDR3 protein. This table holds 5,000 to 8,000 distinct CDR3 sequences, around 48% found once. The sample consisted of CD4+ T cells from blood, cultured in vitro. The sequence was obtained from a human donor in good health. This chain connects TRBV5-4 to TRBJ1-2; 7 bases fit TRBD1. In DNA, the CDR3 is TGTGCCAGCAGCCCCGCAGGGGGAAAGTTGGGAAGTGGCTACACCTTC. Its translation is CASSPAGGKLGSGYTF.